These 26 T cell receptor beta chains came from one sample sequenced in a study of cytomegalovirus exposure and HLA in healthy donors. PCR amplification relied on 60 Vbeta primers (plus 13 Jbeta primers). Libraries were prepared by immunoSEQ multiplex PCR; TCRdb keeps only in-frame clonotypes and omits some of them. The data hold more than 110,000 clones, with more than 9.5% observed a single time. Sequenced sample: PBMCs. The origin of the receptors is a man aged 45-65 years in good health and CMV-seronegative.

This clone was seen a few times. The genes are TRBV27 and TRBJ2-2; weak D call: TRBD1 (6 bases). Germline V lookup: CDR1 MNHEY, CDR2 SMNVEV (reference sequence). There are 16 residues in the CDR3. V dropped 3 bases and J dropped 0 bases, with 11 bases sitting between them. CDR3 sequence (DNA): TGTGCCAGCAGTTTCGGGACACTGACGAACACCGGGGAGCTGTTTTTT. Residues: CASSFGTLTNTGELFF.

This clone was observed a few times. The chain links TRBV4-2 to TRBJ2-1; weak D call: TRBD2 (5 bases). The germline V gene has CDR1 LGHNA and CDR2 YNFKEQ. The CDR3 runs 17 residues. V gave up 1 base and J gave up 2 bases, with 15 bases separating them. CDR3 DNA: TGTGCCAGCAGCCAAGGTCGAGCGGAAGCTGCCTACAATGAGCAGTTCTTC. It codes for CASSQGRAEAAYNEQFF.

The rearrangement uses TRBV10-3 and TRBJ2-7; 10 nucleotides agree with TRBD1. Germline CDR1 ENHRY, CDR2 SYGVKD. With V trimmed by 8 bases and J by 2 bases, 15 bases remained unmatched. This CDR3 comprises 17 residues. The CDR3 nucleotides read TGTGCCATCGGGGGAGGGGTTTTAGGACAGGGGGCCTACGAGCAGTACTTC. Encoded protein: CAIGGGVLGQGAYEQYF.

This chain uses TRBV28 with TRBJ2-7; D unclear. CDR1 MDHEN and CDR2 SYDVKM come from the germline V gene. The V end was cut by 8 bases, the J end by 0 bases, with 14 bases between. This CDR3 has 14 amino acids. This CDR3 reads CASEAADSSYEQYF. The CDR3 DNA follows: TGTGCCAGCGAGGCGGCGGATTCCTCCTACGAGCAGTACTTC. The full variable domain, rest sourced from reference TRBV28 and TRBJ2-7, is DVKVTQSSRYLVKRTGEKVFLECVQDMDHENMFWYRQDPGLGLRLIYFSYDVKMKEKGDIPEGYSVSREKKERFSLILESASTNQTSMYLCASEAADSSYEQYFGPGTRLTVT.

This clone was found a few times. Here the CDR3 reads CASNGRQNTDTQYF. The CDR3 DNA sequence: TGTGCCAGTAACGGACGACAGAACACAGATACGCAGTATTTT. The chain links TRBV19 to TRBJ2-3, with a weak D call TRBD1 (5 bases). The CDR3 length is 14 residues. The V end was cut by 7 bases, the J end by 2 bases, with 13 bases between. Germline CDR1 is LNHDA and CDR2 is SQIVND (reference sequence).

This clone was detected a few times. V usage is TRBV5-6 and J usage is TRBJ2-1, with 10 bases that match TRBD2. The CDR3 is 16 amino acids. V shed 5 bases and J 0 bases; nucleotides not matched to a gene: 5. Germline V gene sequence: CDR1 SGHDT, CDR2 YYEEEE. In DNA form, the CDR3 reads TGTGCCAGCAGTTATAGCGGGGGGAGCTCCTACAATGAGCAGTTCTTC. Its translation is CASSYSGGSSYNEQFF.

In its sample, this clone was seen a few times. The chain employs TRBV5-5 and TRBJ2-1; 8 bases fit TRBD2. The germline V gene has CDR1 SGHKS and CDR2 YYEKEE (reference sequence). The CDR3 has 15 residues. J lost 4 bases, V lost 1 base, and 4 bases had no gene match. Written as DNA, the CDR3 is TGTGCCAGCAGCTTGTTAGCGGGAACTTACAATGAGCAGTTCTTC. Protein sequence: CASSLLAGTYNEQFF.

This rearrangement joins TRBV5-1 to TRBJ2-3; D perhaps matches TRBD2 (5 bases). This CDR3 spans 14 amino acids. Trimming cost V 3 bases and J 2 bases, with 10 bases left between them. The germline V gene has CDR1 SGHRS and CDR2 YFSETQ. CDR3: CASSSPEATDTQYF. The DNA of the CDR3 is TGCGCCAGCAGCTCCCCGGAGGCCACAGATACGCAGTATTTT.

This clone appeared a few times. This chain uses TRBV5-1 with TRBJ2-2; D is possibly TRBD2 (5 bases). The V end was cut by 0 bases, the J end by 3 bases, with 6 bases between. The germline V gene has CDR1 SGHRS and CDR2 YFSETQ. The CDR3 sequence is 14 residues long. This CDR3 is CASSLAGYTGELFF. The CDR3 bases are TGCGCCAGCAGCTTGGCGGGGTACACCGGGGAGCTGTTTTTT.

This chain connects TRBV7-6 to TRBJ2-2, with 7 bases fitting TRBD2. The CDR3 is made up of 16 amino acids. In germline, CDR1 is SGHVS, CDR2 FNYEAQ. V lost 5 bases, J lost 0 bases, and 6 bases stayed unmatched. The CDR3 spells CASSQPGLPNTGELFF. Here the CDR3 DNA reads TGTGCCAGCAGCCAACCGGGACTACCGAACACCGGGGAGCTGTTTTTT.

This sequence joins TRBV9 and TRBJ1-1; 7 nucleotides agree with TRBD1. Germline CDR1 is SGDLS and CDR2 is YYNGEE. The ends lost 5 bases at V and 2 bases at J; junction bases unmatched: 3. The CDR3 has 13 amino acids. The CDR3 loop is CASSSGGNTEAFF. The CDR3 DNA is TGTGCCAGCAGTTCAGGGGGAAACACTGAAGCTTTCTTT.

The V call is TRBV2, the J call TRBJ1-6; possible D gene TRBD1, 6 bases. The CDR3 extends over 14 amino acids. Per the germline V gene, CDR1 is SNHLY and CDR2 is FYNNEI. Trimming took 6 bases from V and 7 from J, leaving 13 bases between them. CDR3 protein: CASREGVGNSPLHF. CDR3 coding DNA: TGTGCCAGCAGAGAGGGGGTAGGGAATTCACCCCTCCACTTT.

This clone was detected only a few times. The CDR3 loop reads CASSGTAGMDTIYF. CDR3 bases: TGTGCCAGCAGCGGGACGGCGGGGATGGACACCATATATTTT. The rearrangement uses TRBV9 and TRBJ1-3, with unresolved D. CDR1 and CDR2 (germline): SGDLS, YYNGEE. Trimming pared 3 bases from V and 8 bases from J, leaving 15 bases between. The CDR3 runs 14 residues.

This clone was found a few times. The rearrangement links TRBV9 to TRBJ1-2; TRBD1 agrees at 9 bases. Germline V lookup: CDR1 SGDLS, CDR2 YYNGEE. The CDR3 sequence is 15 residues long. J was trimmed by 0 bases and V by 4 bases; bases with no gene match: 4. The CDR3 protein is CASSPGTGTNYGYTF. The CDR3 region has the DNA TGTGCCAGCAGCCCGGGGACAGGGACTAACTATGGCTACACCTTC.

The J gene is TRBJ1-2, the V gene TRBV14; 8 nucleotides agree with TRBD1. This CDR3 is 15 amino acids long. J was trimmed by 6 bases and V by 2 bases; bases with no gene match: 8. Germline CDR1 SGHDN, CDR2 FVKESK. The DNA for the CDR3 is TGTGCCAGCAGCCAAATAGGACAGGGAAATCATGGCTACACCTTC. Its protein is CASSQIGQGNHGYTF.

This clone was seen a few times. The chain employs TRBV5-8 and TRBJ1-5; D not resolved. The CDR3 totals 16 residues. Germline V gene sequence: CDR1 SGHTS, CDR2 YDEGEE. The V and J ends lost 2 bases and 1 base respectively, with 13 bases between them. CDR3: CASSFYGVESNQPQHF. The CDR3 nucleotides read TGTGCCAGCAGCTTCTACGGGGTAGAGAGCAATCAGCCCCAGCATTTT.

Only a few counts were recorded for this clone. The CDR3 DNA is TGTGCCAGCAGCTTGACCAACATGGGAGATGGGTTCTTC. Amino acids: CASSLTNMGDGFF. This chain links TRBV5-6 with TRBJ2-1, with D perhaps TRBD2 (5 bases). Germline CDR1 SGHDT, CDR2 YYEEEE. V was shortened by 1 base and J by 15 bases, with 17 bases between the two germline ends. CDR3 length equals 13 residues.

This clone was observed a few times. V usage is TRBV15 and J usage is TRBJ1-1; a weak D match, TRBD1 (6 bases). The germline CDR1 and CDR2 sequences are LNHNV and YYDKDF (reference sequence). V dropped 4 bases and J dropped 4 bases, with 19 bases sitting between them. The length of the CDR3 is 16 residues. The CDR3, as DNA: TGTGCCACCAGCAACAGACACAGGGCAGATAGCACTGAAGCTTTCTTT. This translates into CATSNRHRADSTEAFF.

The chain is built from TRBV18 and TRBJ1-5; TRBD1 aligns across 7 bases. This CDR3 comprises 16 residues. Unmatched junction bases numbered 13, after V lost 4 bases and J lost 7 bases. Germline V lookup: CDR1 KGHSH, CDR2 LQKENI. CDR3 nucleotides: TGTGCCAGCTCACTATCCCGACAGGGAATGGGACAGCCCCAGCATTTT. Residues: CASSLSRQGMGQPQHF.

This clone was observed a handful of times. The same CDR3 can be traced to other DNA sequences in this sample. The chain has TRBV5-6 and TRBJ1-2; 7 bases align to TRBD1. The CDR3 sequence is 16 residues long. CDR1 and CDR2 from the germline V gene are SGHDT and YYEEEE. The trim removed 0 bases at V and 2 bases at J, leaving 7 bases unmatched. The CDR3 coding sequence is TGTGCCAGCAGCTTGGATCCCAGGGGGTTGAACTATGGCTACACCTTC. Translating it yields CASSLDPRGLNYGYTF.

V and J are TRBV19 and TRBJ1-5; no definite D call. V was trimmed by 6 bases and J by 4 bases, leaving 10 bases between them. CDR1 is LNHDA, CDR2 SQIVND, per germline (reference sequence). This CDR3 contains 13 residues. This CDR3 is CASSPDKNQPQHF. The CDR3 DNA follows: TGTGCCAGTAGCCCAGATAAGAATCAGCCCCAGCATTTT.

CDR3 bases: TGTGCCAGCAGATATGAGGGACAGGGAGATGAAAAACTGTTTTTT. Encoded protein: CASRYEGQGDEKLFF. The J gene is TRBJ1-4, the V gene TRBV5-5; TRBD1 matches 9 bases. The CDR3 loop spans 15 amino acids. Germline values: CDR1 SGHKS, CDR2 YYEKEE (reference sequence). Germline trimming cut 5 bases from V and 6 bases from J; bases unmatched to any gene: 8. The whole variable domain, remainder taken from reference TRBV5-5 and TRBJ1-4, is DAGVTQSPTHLIKTRGQQVTLRCSPISGHKSVSWYQQVLGQGPQFIFQYYEKEERGRGNFPDRFSARQFPNYSSELNVNALLLGDSALYLCASRYEGQGDEKLFFGSGTQLSVL.

V is TRBV19 and J is TRBJ2-4; 8 nucleotides line up with TRBD2. V gave up 4 bases and J gave up 3 bases; unmatched junction bases: 11. Germline V gives CDR1 LNHDA, CDR2 SQIVND (reference sequence). This CDR3 spans 17 amino acids. Here the CDR3 DNA reads TGTGCCAGTAGTACCACCGGGAGGGAGGGGGTCAAAAACATTCAGTACTTC. Protein: CASSTTGREGVKNIQYF.

This clone occurred a few times. This chain connects TRBV4-2 to TRBJ2-7; 11 positions agree with TRBD1. V dropped 3 bases and J dropped 6; count of bases not matched to a gene: 10. The CDR3 consists of 16 residues. Per germline, CDR1 LGHNA and CDR2 YNFKEQ. CDR3 bases: TGTGCCAGCAGCCAGGACAGGGGGCGTACCCATTCCGAGCAGTACTTC. Translation: CASSQDRGRTHSEQYF.

Concerning this clone: The identical CDR3 is also encoded by other nucleotide sequences in the sample. V gene TRBV19 combines with J gene TRBJ1-2; D is unresolved. Germline V gives CDR1 LNHDA, CDR2 SQIVND (reference sequence). The CDR3 spans 13 residues. V lost 1 base to trimming and J lost 2 bases, with 5 bases between them. CDR3 sequence: CASSIGGNYGYTF. CDR3 bases: TGTGCCAGTAGTATAGGTGGCAACTATGGCTACACCTTC.

In this sample, this clone turned up a few times. The V and J genes are TRBV29-1 and TRBJ2-3; TRBD2 agrees at 12 bases. The trim removed 4 bases at V and 2 bases at J, leaving 1 base unmatched. CDR1 is SQVTM, CDR2 ANQGSEA, per germline. CDR3 length: 14 residues. CDR3 region: CSVGTSGVTDTQYF. The CDR3 nucleotides are TGCAGCGTTGGGACTAGCGGGGTCACAGATACGCAGTATTTT.